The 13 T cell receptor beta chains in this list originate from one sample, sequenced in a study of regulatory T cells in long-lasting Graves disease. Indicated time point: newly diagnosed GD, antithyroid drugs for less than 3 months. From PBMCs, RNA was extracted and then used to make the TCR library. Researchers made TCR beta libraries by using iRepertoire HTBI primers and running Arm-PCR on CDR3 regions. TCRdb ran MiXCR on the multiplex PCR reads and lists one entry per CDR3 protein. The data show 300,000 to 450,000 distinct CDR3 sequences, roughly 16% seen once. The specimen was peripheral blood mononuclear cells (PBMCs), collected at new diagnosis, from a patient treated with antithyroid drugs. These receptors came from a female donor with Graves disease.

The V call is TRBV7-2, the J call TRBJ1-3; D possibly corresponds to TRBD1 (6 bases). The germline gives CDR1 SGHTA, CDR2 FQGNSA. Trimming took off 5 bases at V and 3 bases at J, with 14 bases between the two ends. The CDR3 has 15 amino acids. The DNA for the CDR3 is TGTGCCAGCAGCCCCACAGGGATTAGTGGAAACACCATATATTTT. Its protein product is CASSPTGISGNTIYF.

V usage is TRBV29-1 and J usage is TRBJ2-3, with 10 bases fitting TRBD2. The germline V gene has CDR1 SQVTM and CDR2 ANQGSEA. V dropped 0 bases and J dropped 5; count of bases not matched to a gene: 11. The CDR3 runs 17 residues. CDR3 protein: CSVEDLGLAGVLDTQYF. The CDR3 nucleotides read TGCAGCGTTGAAGATCTGGGGCTAGCGGGAGTGTTAGATACGCAGTATTTT.

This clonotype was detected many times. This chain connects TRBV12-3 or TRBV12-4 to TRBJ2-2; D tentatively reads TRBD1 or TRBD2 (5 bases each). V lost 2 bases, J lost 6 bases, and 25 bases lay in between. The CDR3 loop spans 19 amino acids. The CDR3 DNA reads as TGTGCCAGCAGTTTAAGGGCCCGGGGCTTAATCTTACTAGCCGGGGAGCTGTTTTTT. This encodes CASSLRARGLILLAGELFF.

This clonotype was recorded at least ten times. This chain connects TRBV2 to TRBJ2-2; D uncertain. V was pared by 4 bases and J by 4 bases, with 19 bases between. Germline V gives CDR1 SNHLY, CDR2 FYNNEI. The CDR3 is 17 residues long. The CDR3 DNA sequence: TGTGCCAGCAGTGGTGGATTACTCTATACCGGCACCGGGGAGCTGTTTTTT. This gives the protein CASSGGLLYTGTGELFF.

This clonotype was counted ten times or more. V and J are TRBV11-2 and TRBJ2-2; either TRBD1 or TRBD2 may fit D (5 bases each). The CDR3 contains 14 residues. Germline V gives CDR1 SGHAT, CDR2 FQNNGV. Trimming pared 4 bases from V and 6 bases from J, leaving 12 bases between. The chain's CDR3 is CASSSGAPAGELFF. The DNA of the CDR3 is TGTGCCAGCAGCTCCGGGGCGCCGGCCGGGGAGCTGTTTTTT.

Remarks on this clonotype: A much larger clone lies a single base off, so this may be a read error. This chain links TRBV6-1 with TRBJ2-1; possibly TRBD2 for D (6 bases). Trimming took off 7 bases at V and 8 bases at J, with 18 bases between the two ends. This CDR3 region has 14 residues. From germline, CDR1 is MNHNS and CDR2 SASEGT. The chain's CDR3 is CASIRDWGKHEQFF. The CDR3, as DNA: TGTGCCAGCATTCGGGACTGGGGGAAACATGAGCAGTTCTTC.

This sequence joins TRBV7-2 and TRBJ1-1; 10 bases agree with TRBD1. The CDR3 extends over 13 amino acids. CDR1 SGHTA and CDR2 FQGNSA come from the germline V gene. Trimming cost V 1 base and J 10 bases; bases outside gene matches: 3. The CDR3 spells CASSLEDRGGAFF. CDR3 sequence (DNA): TGTGCCAGCAGCTTAGAGGACAGGGGGGGAGCTTTCTTT.

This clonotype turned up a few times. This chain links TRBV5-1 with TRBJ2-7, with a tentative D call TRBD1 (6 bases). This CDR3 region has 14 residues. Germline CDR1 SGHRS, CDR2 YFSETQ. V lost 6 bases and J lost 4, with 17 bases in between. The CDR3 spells CASKFVTGDYEQYF. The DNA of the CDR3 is TGCGCCAGCAAGTTCGTGACAGGAGATTACGAGCAGTACTTC.

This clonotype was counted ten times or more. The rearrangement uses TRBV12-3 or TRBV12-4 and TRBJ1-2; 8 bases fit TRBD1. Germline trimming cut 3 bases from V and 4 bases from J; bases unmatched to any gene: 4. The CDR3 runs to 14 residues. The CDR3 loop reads CASSFSGTGYGYTF. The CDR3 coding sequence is TGTGCCAGCAGTTTTTCCGGGACAGGCTATGGCTACACCTTC.

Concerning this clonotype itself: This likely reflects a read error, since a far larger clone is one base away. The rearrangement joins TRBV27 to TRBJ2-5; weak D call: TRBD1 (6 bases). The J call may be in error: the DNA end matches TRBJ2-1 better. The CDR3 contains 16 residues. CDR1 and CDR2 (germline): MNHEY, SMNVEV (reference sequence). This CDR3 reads CASSLYNPTGPYEQFF. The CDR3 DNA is TGTGCCAGCAGTTTATACAACCCGACAGGACCCTACGAGCAGTTCTTC.

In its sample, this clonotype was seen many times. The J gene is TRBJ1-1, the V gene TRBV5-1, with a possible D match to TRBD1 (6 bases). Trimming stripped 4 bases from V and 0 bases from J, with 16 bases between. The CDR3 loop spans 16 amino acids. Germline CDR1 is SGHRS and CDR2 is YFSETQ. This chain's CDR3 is CASSPRQAKMNTEAFF. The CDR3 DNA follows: TGCGCCAGCAGCCCCCGACAGGCAAAAATGAACACTGAAGCTTTCTTT.

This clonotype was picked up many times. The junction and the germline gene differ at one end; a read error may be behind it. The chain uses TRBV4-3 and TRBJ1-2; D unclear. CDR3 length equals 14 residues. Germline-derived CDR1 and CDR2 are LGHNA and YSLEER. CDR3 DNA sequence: TGTGCCAGCAGCCAAGATCGAGGGAACTATGGCTACACCTTC. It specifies CASSQDRGNYGYTF.

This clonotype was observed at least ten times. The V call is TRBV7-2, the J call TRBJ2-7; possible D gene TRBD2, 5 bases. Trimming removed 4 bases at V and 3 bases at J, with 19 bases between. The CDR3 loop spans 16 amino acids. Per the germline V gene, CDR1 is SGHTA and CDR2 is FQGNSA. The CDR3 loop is CASSYHTEGRDYEQYF. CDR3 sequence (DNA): TGTGCCAGCAGCTACCACACCGAGGGCCGGGACTACGAGCAGTACTTC.